This T cell receptor beta chain was obtained from a study of T cells in Graves' hyperthyroidism and ophthalmopathy. Study-level points and caveats: Appearing also in blood were most of the thyroid clonotypes expanded above 0.001.

This clonotype was observed many times. No antigen is known for it. Patients were excluded because of uncontrolled infection, other autoimmune disease, pregnancy or lactation. The V segment lost 6 bases and the J segment 9 bases; nucleotides outside the gene matches: 16. The CDR3 is 17 amino acids. Germline CDR1 reads LGHNT; CDR2 reads FRNRAP. The source material, RNA transcripts, was used to amplify TCR beta CDR3 regions. First-round RT-PCR with HTBI primers amplified the TCR CDR3 region. TCRdb analysed the multiplex PCR reads with MiXCR anew, one entry per CDR3 protein. The data show over 300,000 distinct CDR3 sequences, with roughly an eighth seen just once and 34% held by the top ten.

Sequences were obtained from blood. The genes are TRBV12-5 and TRBJ2-1, with 11 bases identical to TRBD1. The clonotype was recovered from a woman aged 40 to 50 with Graves' ophthalmopathy. CDR3: CASGHRDRGCKLGEQFF. The DNA for the CDR3 is TGTGCTAGTGGCCATCGGGACAGGGGGTGTAAATTGGGTGAGCAGTTCTTC.